The rows below give T cell receptor beta chains drawn from one sample of a study of response to subunit inactivated influenza vaccine. TCRdb used MiXCR to reprocess the RT-PCR reads, holding one entry per CDR3 protein. This sample yields about 650,000 distinct CDR3 sequences, of which 14% are seen a single time; approximately 7.6% belongs to the top ten. Sequenced material: PBMCs from blood, taken 14 to 15 days before vaccination. These receptors were taken from a man aged 45-65 years who received an inactivated influenza vaccine. CDR3s include the opening cysteine and the closing phenylalanine or tryptophan. The D gene is left open where the match is weak. Only part of the rows carry a size: once, few, many, or a class if the clone is expanded.

V	J	D	size	DNA	CDR3
TRBV29-1	TRBJ1-2	NA	few	TGCAGCGTTGAGTCACATCTCTATGGCTACACCTTC	CSVESHLYGYTF
TRBV10-3	TRBJ2-7	TRBD1	NA	TGTGCCATCAGTGTGGGACAGGGACAAGGCTACGAGGAGTACTTC	CAISVGQGQGYEEYF
TRBV5-5	TRBJ2-7	TRBD2	NA	TGTGCCAGCAGCTTGGCCGGGACTAGCGCCTACGAGCAGTACTTC	CASSLAGTSAYEQYF
TRBV6-5	TRBJ1-1	NA	NA	TGTGCCAGCAGTTACCCGCATGCCCTAGGGGACACTGAAGCTTTCTTT	CASSYPHALGDTEAFF
TRBV7-9	TRBJ2-1	NA	NA	TGTGCCAGCGGGAGGATTTCCTACAATGAGCAGTTCTTC	CASGRISYNEQFF
TRBV29-1	TRBJ2-1	NA	few	TGCAGCGCCTCCCAAGTGACCTACAATGAGCAGTTCTTC	CSASQVTYNEQFF
TRBV30	TRBJ1-5	NA	NA	TGTGCCTGGAGCGCCGGACAGTTCAATCAGCCCCAGCATTTT	CAWSAGQFNQPQHF
TRBV24-1	TRBJ2-1	NA	NA	TGTGCCACCAGTGTTCCTGAGCAGTTCTTC	CATSVPEQFF
TRBV29-1	TRBJ1-1	NA	many	TGCAGCGTTGAGGGCAGGGCGAACACTGAAGCTTTCTTT	CSVEGRANTEAFF
TRBV5-1	TRBJ2-1	NA	NA	TGCGCCAGCAGATTCGGTGCGAGCTCCTACAATGAGCAGTTCTTC	CASRFGASSYNEQFF
TRBV11-2	TRBJ2-2	NA	few	TGTGCCAGCAGCTTAAAAACGGGTGGCGGGGAGCTGTTTTTT	CASSLKTGGGELFF
TRBV24-1	TRBJ2-6	NA	few	TGTGCCACCAGTGACCCAGGACGGGACTCTGGGGCCAACGTCCTGACTTTC	CATSDPGRDSGANVLTF
TRBV27	TRBJ1-2	NA	NA	TGTGCCAGCAGGCCTGGACGAACAGGCTACTATGGCTACACCTTC	CASRPGRTGYYGYTF
TRBV3-1	TRBJ2-5	TRBD1	few	TGTGCCAGCAGCCAAAGAAACAGGGGGGAGACCCAGTACTTC	CASSQRNRGETQYF
TRBV4-3	TRBJ2-1	TRBD2	NA	TGCGCCAGCAGCCCCGGGACTAGCGGGAGTTCAGAGAATGAGCAGTTCTTC	CASSPGTSGSSENEQFF
TRBV28	TRBJ1-5	NA	few	TGTGCCAGCAGTCGGGGGGGGGAGGGAGGCAATCAGCCCCAGCATTTT	CASSRGGEGGNQPQHF
TRBV20-1	TRBJ2-2	TRBD1	few	TGCAGTGCTAGAGATGGGGACAGAAACACCGGGGAGCTGTTTTTT	CSARDGDRNTGELFF
TRBV10-3	TRBJ2-1	NA	NA	TGTGCCATCAGTAAATTAGTAAGTGAGCAGTTCTTC	CAISKLVSEQFF
TRBV7-6	TRBJ2-1	TRBD2	NA	TGTGCCAGCAGCTTAGCGACTAGCGGGAGAGGTGGTGAGCAGTTCTTC	CASSLATSGRGGEQFF
TRBV4-2	TRBJ2-7	NA	NA	TGTGCCAGCAGCCAAGATTTGATAGGCTACGAGCAGTACTTC	CASSQDLIGYEQYF
TRBV10-3	TRBJ2-7	TRBD1	few	TGTGCCATCAGTGAGCTACCCATTCGACAGGGAGTGGGCGAGCAGTACTTC	CAISELPIRQGVGEQYF
TRBV7-2	TRBJ2-3	NA	few	TGTGCCAGCAGCTTAGCGCTAGTTTTGGGCACAGATACGCAGTATTTT	CASSLALVLGTDTQYF
TRBV10-3	TRBJ2-3	NA	NA	TGTGCCACCCGGGGCGGCAACACAGATACGCAGTATTTT	CATRGGNTDTQYF
TRBV27	TRBJ2-7	NA	few	TGTGCCAGCAGTTTATCGCGGTTAGCGGCCACCTACGAGCAGTACTTC	CASSLSRLAATYEQYF
TRBV29-1	TRBJ2-1	NA	few	TGCAGCGCACTCGTGTTGGCCGAGCAGTTCTTC	CSALVLAEQFF
TRBV20-1	TRBJ2-7	TRBD2	few	TGCAGTGCTAGACCTTTGGGAGGGGATATCTACGAGCAGTACTTC	CSARPLGGDIYEQYF
TRBV6-2/TRBV6-3	TRBJ1-5	NA	NA	TGTGCCAGCACGACAGGCTTCAATCAGCCCCAGCATTTT	CASTTGFNQPQHF
TRBV15	TRBJ2-7	NA	NA	TGTGCCACCAGCATTTCCAGGGGTAACGAGCAGTACTTC	CATSISRGNEQYF
TRBV20-1	TRBJ2-7	NA	NA	TGCAGTGCTAGGGTAGGCAGACCCTACGAGCAGTACTTC	CSARVGRPYEQYF
TRBV5-1	TRBJ2-3	TRBD2	few	TGCATCAGCAGCGGAAGAGCGGGAGACGCAGATACGCAGTATTTT	CISSGRAGDADTQYF
TRBV15	TRBJ2-4	TRBD2	NA	TGTGCCACCAGCAGAGATGGTAGCGGGGGGGCTGGTGTCAAAAACATTCAGTACTTC	CATSRDGSGGAGVKNIQYF
TRBV3-1	TRBJ2-1	TRBD2	few	TGTGCCAGCAGCCTAGGGAGGTGGACGGGAGGGCCGGGCAATGAGCAGTTCTTC	CASSLGRWTGGPGNEQFF
TRBV11-2	TRBJ2-2	NA	few	TGTGCCAGCAGCTTAGTCGGGTACACCGGGGAGCTGTTTTTT	CASSLVGYTGELFF
TRBV3-1	TRBJ2-7	TRBD2	few	TGTGCCAGCAGCCCAGCGGGACTCCCCCGCGAGCAGTACTTC	CASSPAGLPREQYF
TRBV10-3	TRBJ2-7	NA	NA	TGTGCCATCAGTGAGTCCGACGGAAGATACGAGCAGTACTTC	CAISESDGRYEQYF
TRBV5-6	TRBJ2-5	TRBD2	many	TGTGCCAGCAGCTTGGGGCTAGCGGGAAAAGAGACCCAGTACTTC	CASSLGLAGKETQYF
TRBV6-1	TRBJ2-7	NA	few	TGTGCCAGCAGTCAACCTAGCGAACGCGAGCAGTACTTC	CASSQPSEREQYF
TRBV7-2	TRBJ2-7	NA	NA	TGTGCCAGCAGCTTAGGCGGTTTCGGAGGGATCGAGCAGTACTTC	CASSLGGFGGIEQYF
TRBV20-1	TRBJ2-5	TRBD1	few	TGCAGTGCCTACGCCGGGACAGGGGTGGAGACCCAGTACTTC	CSAYAGTGVETQYF
TRBV20-1	TRBJ1-1	NA	NA	TGCAGTGCCCCAGTGACCAGGAACACTGAAGCTTTCTTT	CSAPVTRNTEAFF
TRBV5-1	TRBJ2-2	NA	few	TGCGCCAGCCACGCCGACAGCACCGGGGAGCTGTTTTTT	CASHADSTGELFF
TRBV9	TRBJ1-2	NA	NA	TGTGCCAGCAGCGGGGGGCAGAGCCGAGTGTACCTCTACACCTTC	CASSGGQSRVYLYTF